Below, 26 T cell receptor beta chains from the same sample are listed, as sequenced in a study of blood T cell repertoires in COVID-19. The data were produced by immunoSEQ multiplex PCR, yet TCRdb's version contains in-frame clones alone and is incomplete. The table has 65,000 or so clones, approximately 80% seen once; the top ten hold roughly a tenth. The material sequenced was peripheral blood. All receptors come from a man aged 25-45 years with COVID-19, enrolled during active disease.

The J gene is TRBJ1-1, the V gene TRBV11-2; 7 positions agree with TRBD1. The CDR3 contains 16 residues. The trim removed 2 bases at V and 1 base at J, leaving 7 bases unmatched. CDR1 is SGHAT and CDR2 is FQNNGV in the germline V gene. The CDR3 region has the DNA TGTGCCAGCAGCTTACTACAGGGGACGAGGAACACTGAAGCTTTCTTT. It yields the protein CASSLLQGTRNTEAFF.

This rearrangement joins TRBV30 to TRBJ2-7; TRBD1 matches 7 bases. CDR1 and CDR2 from the germline V gene are GTSNPN and SVGIG (reference sequence). The CDR3 is made up of 14 amino acids. V was pared by 1 base and J by 2 bases, with 5 bases of the junction left unmatched. The CDR3 region has the DNA TGTGCCTGGAGTGAGGGGGCAAATCCCTACGAGCAGTACTTC. It translates to CAWSEGANPYEQYF.

The chain employs TRBV2 and TRBJ1-1; TRBD1 matches at 9 bases. The V segment lost 7 bases and the J segment 6 bases; nucleotides outside the gene matches: 3. The germline V gene encodes CDR1 SNHLY and CDR2 FYNNEI. CDR3 length equals 12 residues. The CDR3 reads CASTGDRAEAFF. CDR3 DNA: TGTGCCAGCACCGGGGACAGGGCTGAAGCTTTCTTT.

The rearrangement joins TRBV5-8 to TRBJ2-7, with 11 bases lining up with TRBD1. Trimming removed 2 bases from V and 2 bases from J; junction bases left unmatched: 3. The CDR3 sequence is 15 residues long. Germline loops: CDR1 SGHTS, CDR2 YDEGEE. CDR3 region: CASSLKGQGAYEQYF. CDR3 bases: TGTGCCAGCAGCTTAAAGGGACAGGGGGCCTACGAGCAGTACTTC.

The CDR3: CASSLSNPEGGYTF. DNA for the CDR3: TGTGCCAGCAGTTTGTCCAATCCCGAGGGTGGCTACACCTTC. The V call is TRBV28, the J call TRBJ1-2; D is ambiguous. This CDR3 comprises 14 residues. Deletions cut 3 bases from V and 7 bases from J, with 15 bases between. Per the germline V gene, CDR1 is MDHEN and CDR2 is SYDVKM.

The chain employs TRBV7-8 and TRBJ2-7, with 9 bases fitting TRBD1. Per the germline V gene, CDR1 is SGHVS and CDR2 is FQNEAQ. The CDR3 has 16 amino acids. V was pared by 5 bases and J by 4 bases, with 12 bases of the junction left unmatched. The CDR3 DNA reads as TGTGCCAGCAGCCCACCGTCCGGGACAGGGAAATACGAGCAGTACTTC. As protein: CASSPPSGTGKYEQYF.

V usage is TRBV28 and J usage is TRBJ2-7; the D gene is possibly TRBD2 (6 bases). This CDR3 region has 12 residues. V was trimmed by 6 bases and J by 2 bases, leaving 8 bases between them. Germline-derived CDR1 and CDR2 are MDHEN and SYDVKM. CDR3 in DNA: TGTGCCAGCAGCCGCGGGACCTACGAGCAGTACTTC. Residues: CASSRGTYEQYF.

The chain joins TRBV28 to TRBJ2-3, with unresolved D. The CDR3 sequence is 12 residues long. The germline V gene encodes CDR1 MDHEN and CDR2 SYDVKM. V lost 8 bases, J lost 0 bases, and 6 bases lay in between. The CDR3 DNA reads TGTGCCAGCCGTAGAAGCACAGATACGCAGTATTTT. The encoded protein is CASRRSTDTQYF.

The count of this clone is one. The V gene is TRBV14, the J gene TRBJ2-2; 8 bases align to TRBD1. The germline CDR1 and CDR2 sequences are SGHDN and FVKESK. The CDR3 has 15 amino acids. V gave up 3 bases and J gave up 4 bases; unmatched junction bases: 4. CDR3 protein: CASSQQGAITGELFF. The CDR3, as DNA: TGTGCCAGCAGCCAGCAGGGGGCGATCACCGGGGAGCTGTTTTTT. The full variable domain, completed using reference TRBV14 and TRBJ2-2, is EAGVTQFPSHSVIEKGQTVTLRCDPISGHDNLYWYRRVMGKEIKFLLHFVKESKQDESGMPNNRFLAERTGGTYSTLKVQPAELEDSGVYFCASSQQGAITGELFFGEGSRLTVL.

This clone was seen a few times. The chain has TRBV6-5 and TRBJ2-7; 7 bases fit TRBD2. The J segment lost 2 bases and the V segment lost 6 bases, leaving 4 bases of the junction unmatched. The germline CDR1 and CDR2 sequences are MNHEY and SVGAGI. The CDR3 spans 13 residues. The CDR3 spells CASRSGLAYEQYF. The DNA of the CDR3 is TGTGCCAGCAGGTCCGGACTAGCCTACGAGCAGTACTTC.

J is TRBJ2-3 and V is TRBV4-1, with TRBD2 as a possible D gene (6 bases). CDR3 length: 16 residues. Trimming removed 1 base at V and 0 bases at J, with 11 bases between. In germline, CDR1 is MGHRA, CDR2 YSYEKL. CDR3 sequence: CASSQGDFASTDTQYF. The CDR3 DNA sequence: TGCGCCAGCAGCCAAGGGGACTTCGCTAGCACAGATACGCAGTATTTT.

V gene TRBV4-1 combines with J gene TRBJ2-3; no definite D call. The CDR3 extends over 14 amino acids. CDR1 MGHRA and CDR2 YSYEKL come from the germline V gene. Trimming stripped 1 base from V and 2 bases from J, with 7 bases between. CDR3 nucleotide sequence: TGCGCCAGCAGCCAAGTAACTTTCACAGATACGCAGTATTTT. This translates into CASSQVTFTDTQYF.

The chain is built from TRBV28 and TRBJ2-7; 7 bases fit TRBD1. The CDR3 consists of 15 residues. V shed 5 bases, J shed 2 bases, and the junction held 9 bases outside the gene matches. From germline, CDR1 is MDHEN and CDR2 SYDVKM. DNA of the CDR3: TGTGCCAGCAGTGACCGGGACAGCAAGACCTACGAGCAGTACTTC. It translates to CASSDRDSKTYEQYF.

This clone appeared a few times. This chain uses TRBV27 with TRBJ1-2, with 8 nucleotides matching TRBD1. CDR3 size: 15 residues. Germline V CDR1 and CDR2: MNHEY, SMNVEV (reference sequence). Unmatched junction bases numbered 9, after V lost 4 bases and J lost 5 bases. The CDR3 reads CASSSGTGGEYGYTF. The CDR3 nucleotides read TGTGCCAGCAGTTCCGGGACAGGTGGGGAATATGGCTACACCTTC.

This clone was counted only a few times. This rearrangement joins TRBV6-5 to TRBJ2-4; 10 bases map to TRBD1. V gave up 6 bases and J gave up 8 bases; unmatched junction bases: 10. Germline values: CDR1 MNHEY, CDR2 SVGAGI. CDR3 length: 15 amino acids. CDR3 loop: CASRAETGGADIQYF. DNA for the CDR3: TGTGCCAGCAGGGCGGAGACAGGGGGCGCGGACATTCAGTACTTC.

This chain connects TRBV30 to TRBJ1-3; 10 bases agree with TRBD1. The CDR3 runs to 20 residues. Germline V gives CDR1 GTSNPN, CDR2 SVGIG (reference sequence). V trimming: 0 bases; J trimming: 4 bases; junction bases outside the gene matches: 18. CDR3 in DNA: TGTGCCTGGAGTGTACCCCCGGGACAGGGGCCACAATTTGCCGGAAACACCATATATTTT. Protein product: CAWSVPPGQGPQFAGNTIYF.

The rearrangement joins TRBV2 to TRBJ2-2, with D perhaps TRBD1 (6 bases). The CDR3 totals 16 residues. The germline V gene has CDR1 SNHLY and CDR2 FYNNEI. V lost 6 bases and J lost 0, with 14 bases in between. This chain's CDR3 is CASSRDNSANTGELFF. In nucleotides, the CDR3 is TGTGCCAGCAGCCGGGACAACTCCGCGAACACCGGGGAGCTGTTTTTT. The full variable domain, with the rest looked up from reference TRBV2 and TRBJ2-2, is EPEVTQTPSHQVTQMGQEVILRCVPISNHLYFYWYRQILGQKVEFLVSFYNNEISEKSEIFDDQFSVERPDGSNFTLKIRSTKLEDSAMYFCASSRDNSANTGELFFGEGSRLTVL.

The genes are TRBV11-2 and TRBJ2-1; D not resolved. Looked up from germline, CDR1 is SGHAT and CDR2 is FQNNGV. The CDR3 runs to 15 residues. Trimming left V 3 bases short and J 0 bases short, with 9 bases between. The CDR3 protein is CASSFSLSSYNEQFF. The CDR3 DNA reads TGTGCCAGCAGCTTTAGCCTCAGCTCCTACAATGAGCAGTTCTTC.

CDR3 DNA: TGTGCCAGTAGTAAGGGACAGAAGAACACTGAAGCTTTCTTT. Encoded protein: CASSKGQKNTEAFF. V and J are TRBV19 and TRBJ1-1, with 7 bases lining up with TRBD1. Germline CDR1 LNHDA, CDR2 SQIVND (reference sequence). There are 14 residues in the CDR3. V lost 4 bases, J lost 1 base, and 3 bases stayed unmatched.

The chain links TRBV6-5 to TRBJ1-2; 9 bases match TRBD1. The CDR3 contains 13 residues. V gave up 7 bases and J gave up 5 bases; unmatched junction bases: 5. Germline CDR1 MNHEY, CDR2 SVGAGI. CDR3 coding DNA: TGTGCCAGCACTAAGGACAGGGGATATGGCTACACCTTC. This translates into CASTKDRGYGYTF.

The J gene is TRBJ2-2, the V gene TRBV24-1; a possible D gene is TRBD1 (6 bases). This CDR3 is built from 16 residues. Germline V gene lookup returns CDR1 KGHDR and CDR2 SFDVKD. V was clipped by 3 bases and J by 1 base, with 11 bases between them. The DNA of the CDR3 is TGTGCCACCAGTGATCCGACAGGCCGGAACACCGGGGAGCTGTTTTTT. Encoded protein: CATSDPTGRNTGELFF.

The chain is built from TRBV30 and TRBJ2-1; no clear D gene. Trimming took off 2 bases at V and 3 bases at J, with 5 bases between the two ends. The germline V gene has CDR1 GTSNPN and CDR2 SVGIG (reference sequence). This CDR3 has 12 amino acids. CDR3 DNA: TGTGCCTGGAGTTCCCTCTACAATGAGCAGTTCTTC. Translated, it gives CAWSSLYNEQFF.

The chain combines TRBV27 with TRBJ2-6; perhaps TRBD1 as D (6 bases). Germline CDR1 is MNHEY and CDR2 is SMNVEV (reference sequence). This CDR3 has 17 residues. V dropped 2 bases and J dropped 1 base, with 12 bases sitting between them. The CDR3 protein is CASSLMGHLSGANVLTF. CDR3 bases: TGTGCCAGCAGTTTAATGGGACACTTATCTGGGGCCAACGTCCTGACTTTC.

The chain recombines TRBV21-1 with TRBJ2-5; the table names TRBD2, a call not compared with the DNA. TRBV21-1 corresponds to a pseudogene. This CDR3 has 15 amino acids. The DNA of the CDR3 is TGTGCCAGCAGCAAACCGGGGGGGGTTCGGGAGACCCAGTACTTC. Translation gives CASSKPGGVRETQYF.

This chain joins TRBV25-1 and TRBJ1-2, with 8 bases that match TRBD1. The germline gives CDR1 MGHDK, CDR2 SYGVNS. Trimming cost V 3 bases and J 5 bases; bases outside gene matches: 14. CDR3 length equals 17 residues. CDR3 residues: CASSELTSGTGSYGYTF. The CDR3 DNA reads as TGTGCCAGCAGTGAGCTTACATCCGGGACAGGTTCATATGGCTACACCTTC.

J is TRBJ2-6 and V is TRBV14; 8 bases agree with TRBD1. CDR3 length: 17 residues. The germline CDR1 and CDR2 sequences are SGHDN and FVKESK. Losses at the gene ends were 2 bases for V and 3 bases for J; bases not matched to a gene: 6. CDR3 protein: CASSQRTGSYGANVLTF. The CDR3, as DNA: TGTGCCAGCAGCCAACGGACAGGGTCGTATGGGGCCAACGTCCTGACTTTC.